This T cell receptor beta chain was recovered during a study of T cell responses to AZD1222 COVID-19 vaccine. A word on this clone: Its target is not known.

Generated by immunoSEQ multiplex PCR, the TCRdb table keeps only in-frame clones and is missing some. The sample holds more than 150,000 clones, 75% to 90% seen once. Germline V CDR1 and CDR2: SQVTM, ANQGSEA. Trimming at V came to 8 bases and at J to 8 bases, leaving 18 bases not matched to a gene. The CDR3 runs to 15 residues. Whole-study findings and limits: Repertoire sampling was restricted to post-peak T cell response timepoints.

The sequence derives from an adult who had recovered from COVID-19. The chain uses TRBV29-1 and TRBJ2-1, with 7 bases lining up with TRBD2. This material consisted of peripheral blood, taken after recovery from COVID-19. CDR3 DNA sequence: TGCAGCCTCTCTCTGTTGGTTAGCGGGTGGGATGAGCAGTTCTTC. It translates to CSLSLLVSGWDEQFF.